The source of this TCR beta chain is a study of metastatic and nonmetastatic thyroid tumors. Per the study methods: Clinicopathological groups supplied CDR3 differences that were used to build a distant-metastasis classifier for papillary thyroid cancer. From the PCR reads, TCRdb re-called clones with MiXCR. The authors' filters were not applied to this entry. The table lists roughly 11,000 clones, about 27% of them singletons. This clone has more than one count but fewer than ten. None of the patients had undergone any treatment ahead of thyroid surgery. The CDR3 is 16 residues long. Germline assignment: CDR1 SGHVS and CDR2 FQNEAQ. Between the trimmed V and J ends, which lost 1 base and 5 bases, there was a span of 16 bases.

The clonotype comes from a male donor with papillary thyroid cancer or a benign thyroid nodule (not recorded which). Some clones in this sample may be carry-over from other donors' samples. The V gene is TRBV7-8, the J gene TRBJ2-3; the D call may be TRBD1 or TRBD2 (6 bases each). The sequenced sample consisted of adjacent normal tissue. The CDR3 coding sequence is TGTGCCAGCAGCTTAGTCGAGGGGGGTCAGGGAGATACGCAGTATTTT. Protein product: CASSLVEGGQGDTQYF.